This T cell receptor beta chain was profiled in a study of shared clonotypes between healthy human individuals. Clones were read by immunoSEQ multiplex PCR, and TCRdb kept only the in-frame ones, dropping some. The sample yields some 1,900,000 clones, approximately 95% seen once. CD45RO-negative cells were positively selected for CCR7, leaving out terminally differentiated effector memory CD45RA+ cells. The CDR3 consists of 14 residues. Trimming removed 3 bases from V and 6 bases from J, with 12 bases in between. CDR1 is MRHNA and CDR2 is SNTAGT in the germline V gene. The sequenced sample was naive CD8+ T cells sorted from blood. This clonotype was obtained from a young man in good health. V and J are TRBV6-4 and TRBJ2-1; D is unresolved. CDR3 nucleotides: TGTGCCAGCAGTGATTACGGGTGGGGCAATGAGCAGTTCTTC. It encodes CASSDYGWGNEQFF.